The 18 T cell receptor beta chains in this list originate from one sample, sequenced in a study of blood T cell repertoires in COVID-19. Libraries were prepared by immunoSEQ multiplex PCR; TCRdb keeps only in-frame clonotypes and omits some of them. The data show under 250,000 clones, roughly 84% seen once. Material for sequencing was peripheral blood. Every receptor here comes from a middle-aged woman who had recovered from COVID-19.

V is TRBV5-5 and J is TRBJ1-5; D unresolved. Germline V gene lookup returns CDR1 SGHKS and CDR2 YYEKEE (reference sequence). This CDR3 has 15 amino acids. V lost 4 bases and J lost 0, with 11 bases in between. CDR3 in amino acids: CASSLGRGSNQPQHF. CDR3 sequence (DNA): TGTGCCAGCAGCCTGGGTCGGGGTAGCAATCAGCCCCAGCATTTT.

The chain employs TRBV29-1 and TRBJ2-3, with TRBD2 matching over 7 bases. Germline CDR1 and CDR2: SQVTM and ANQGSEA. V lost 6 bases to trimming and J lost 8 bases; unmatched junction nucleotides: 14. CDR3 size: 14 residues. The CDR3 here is CSVAGPGGEGTQYF. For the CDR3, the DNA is TGCAGCGTCGCCGGACCCGGAGGGGAGGGTACGCAGTATTTT.

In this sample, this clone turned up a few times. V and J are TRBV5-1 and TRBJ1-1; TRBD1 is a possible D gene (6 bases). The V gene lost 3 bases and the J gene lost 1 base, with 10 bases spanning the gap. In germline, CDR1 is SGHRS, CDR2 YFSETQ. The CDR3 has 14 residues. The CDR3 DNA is TGCGCCAGCAGCTCGGACAGTACGAACACTGAAGCTTTCTTT. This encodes CASSSDSTNTEAFF.

CDR3 sequence reads: CASSTDRGLKTQYF. CDR3 in DNA: TGCGCCAGCAGTACTGACAGGGGGCTGAAGACCCAGTACTTC. The chain links TRBV5-1 to TRBJ2-5; 10 bases match TRBD1. Germline V CDR1 and CDR2: SGHRS, YFSETQ. The CDR3 covers 14 residues. Trimming at V came to 5 bases and at J to 6 bases, leaving 7 bases not matched to a gene.

DNA for the CDR3: TGTGCCAGCAGCTCCAAGCGGGCGAACACCGGGGAGCTGTTTTTT. Protein: CASSSKRANTGELFF. This sequence joins TRBV5-5 and TRBJ2-2, with a tentative D call TRBD2 (6 bases). Germline assignment: CDR1 SGHKS and CDR2 YYEKEE (reference sequence). This CDR3 region has 15 residues. V was shortened by 3 bases and J by 0 bases, with 9 bases between the two germline ends.

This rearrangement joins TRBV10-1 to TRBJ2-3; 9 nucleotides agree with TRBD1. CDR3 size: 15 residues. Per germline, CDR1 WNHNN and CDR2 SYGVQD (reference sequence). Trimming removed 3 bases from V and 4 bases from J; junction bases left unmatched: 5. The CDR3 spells CASSDAGQGPDTQYF. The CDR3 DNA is TGCGCCAGCAGTGACGCGGGACAGGGACCAGATACGCAGTATTTT.

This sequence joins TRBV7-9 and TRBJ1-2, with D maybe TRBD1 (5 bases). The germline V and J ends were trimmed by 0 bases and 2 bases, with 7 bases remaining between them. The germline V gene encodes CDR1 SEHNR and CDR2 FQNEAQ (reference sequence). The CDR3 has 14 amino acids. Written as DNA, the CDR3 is TGTGCCAGCAGCTTAGCGGCAGGGAACTATGGCTACACCTTC. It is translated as CASSLAAGNYGYTF.

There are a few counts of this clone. Written as DNA, the CDR3 is TGCGCCAGCAGTCAAGGGGCAGGGGGCTACTATGGCTACACCTTC. Its protein is CASSQGAGGYYGYTF. V is TRBV23-1 and J is TRBJ1-2, with TRBD1 identical over 8 bases. TRBV23-1 belongs to the ORF category, with a function that is uncertain. This CDR3 comprises 15 residues. V shed 2 bases and J 3 bases; nucleotides not matched to a gene: 5.

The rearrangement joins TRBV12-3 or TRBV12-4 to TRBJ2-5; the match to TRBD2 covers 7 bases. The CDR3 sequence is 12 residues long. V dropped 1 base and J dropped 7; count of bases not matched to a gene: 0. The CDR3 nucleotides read TGTGCCAGCAGTTTAGGCGGGGGGACCCAGTACTTC. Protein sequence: CASSLGGGTQYF.

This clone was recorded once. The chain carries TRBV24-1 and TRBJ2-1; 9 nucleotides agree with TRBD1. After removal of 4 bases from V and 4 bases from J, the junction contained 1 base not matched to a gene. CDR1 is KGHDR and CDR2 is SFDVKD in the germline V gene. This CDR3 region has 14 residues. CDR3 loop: CATSEGQGYNEQFF. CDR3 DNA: TGTGCCACCAGTGAGGGACAGGGTTACAATGAGCAGTTCTTC.

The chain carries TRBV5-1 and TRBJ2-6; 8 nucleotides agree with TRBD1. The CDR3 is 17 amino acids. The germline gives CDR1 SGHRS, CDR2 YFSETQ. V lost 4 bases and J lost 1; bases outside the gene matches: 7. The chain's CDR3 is CASSDQGAFSGANVLTF. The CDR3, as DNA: TGCGCCAGCAGCGACCAGGGGGCTTTTTCTGGGGCCAACGTCCTGACTTTC.

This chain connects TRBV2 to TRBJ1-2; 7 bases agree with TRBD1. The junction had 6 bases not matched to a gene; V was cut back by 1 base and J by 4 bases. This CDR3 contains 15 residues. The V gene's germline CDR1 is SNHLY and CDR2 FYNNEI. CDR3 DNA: TGTGCCAGCAGTGAAGGTCCGGGACAGAGCTATGGCTACACCTTC. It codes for CASSEGPGQSYGYTF.

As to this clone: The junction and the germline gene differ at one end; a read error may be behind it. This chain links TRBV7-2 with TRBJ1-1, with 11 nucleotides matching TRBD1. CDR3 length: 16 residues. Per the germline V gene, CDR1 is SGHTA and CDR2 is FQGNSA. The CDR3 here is CASSLAGTGGNTEAFF. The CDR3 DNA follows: TGTGCCAGCAGCCTAGCCGGGACAGGGGGTAACACTGAAGCTTTCTTT.

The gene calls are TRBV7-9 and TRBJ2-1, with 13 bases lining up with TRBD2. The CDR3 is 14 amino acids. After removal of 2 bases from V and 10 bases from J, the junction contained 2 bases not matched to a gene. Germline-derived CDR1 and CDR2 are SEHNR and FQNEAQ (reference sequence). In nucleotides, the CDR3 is TGTGCCAGCAGCTTAACTAGCGGGGGGGAAGAGCAGTTCTTC. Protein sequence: CASSLTSGGEEQFF.

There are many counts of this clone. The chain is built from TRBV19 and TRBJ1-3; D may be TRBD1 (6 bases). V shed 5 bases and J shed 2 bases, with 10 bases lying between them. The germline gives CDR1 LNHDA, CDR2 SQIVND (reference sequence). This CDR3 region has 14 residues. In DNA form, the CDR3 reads TGTGCCAGTAGTCCAAACAGGGCTGGAAACACCATATATTTT. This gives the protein CASSPNRAGNTIYF.

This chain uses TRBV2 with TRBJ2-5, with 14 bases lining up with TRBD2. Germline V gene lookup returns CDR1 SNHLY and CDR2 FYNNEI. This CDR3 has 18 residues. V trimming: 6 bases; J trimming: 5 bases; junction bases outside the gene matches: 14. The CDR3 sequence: CASSRPGLAGVIRETQYF. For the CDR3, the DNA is TGTGCCAGCAGCCGCCCGGGACTAGCGGGGGTTATTAGGGAGACCCAGTACTTC.

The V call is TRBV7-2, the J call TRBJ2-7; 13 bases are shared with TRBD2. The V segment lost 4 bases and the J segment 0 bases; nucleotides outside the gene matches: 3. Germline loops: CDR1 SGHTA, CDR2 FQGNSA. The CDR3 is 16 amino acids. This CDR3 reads CASSWTSGGLSYEQYF. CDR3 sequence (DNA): TGTGCCAGCAGCTGGACTAGCGGGGGTCTCTCCTACGAGCAGTACTTC.

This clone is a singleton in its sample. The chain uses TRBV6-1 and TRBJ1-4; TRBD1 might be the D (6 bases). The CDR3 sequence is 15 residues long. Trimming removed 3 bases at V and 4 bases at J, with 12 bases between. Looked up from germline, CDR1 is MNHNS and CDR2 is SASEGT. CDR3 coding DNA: TGTGCCAGCAGTGATTGGGCAGGGGTTAATGAAAAACTGTTTTTT. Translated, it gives CASSDWAGVNEKLFF.